The 21 T cell receptor beta chains presented below share a single source sample, sequenced in a study of T cells in Graves' hyperthyroidism and ophthalmopathy. RNA transcripts served as the template for amplifying TCR beta CDR3 regions. TCR CDR3 underwent first-round RT-PCR with the HTBI primer set. One entry per CDR3 protein results from TCRdb running MiXCR on the multiplex PCR reads. The table has 600,000 or so distinct CDR3 sequences, 35% to 55% seen once; the top ten hold roughly 8.2%. Sequencing was performed on peripheral blood or thyroid tissue (not recorded which). Source of these receptors: a woman between 18 and 29 years old with Graves' hyperthyroidism.

Turning to this clonotype: A junction boundary mismatches the germline segment, possibly from a read error. The rearrangement joins TRBV25-1 to TRBJ1-2, with D tentatively TRBD1 (5 bases). The CDR3 is 15 amino acids. Germline CDR1 reads MGHDK; CDR2 reads SYGVNS. Written as DNA, the CDR3 is TGTGCCGGCAGCCCTCCGGGACCCCTGCCCCCTGGCTACACCTTC. Residues: CAGSPPGPLPPGYTF.

CDR3 DNA: TGTGCCAGCAGCCTTTCGGCCCAAGAGACCCAGTACTTC. Its protein is CASSLSAQETQYF. The chain links TRBV12-3 or TRBV12-4 to TRBJ2-5, with D uncertain. The CDR3 consists of 13 residues. Trimming cost V 6 bases and J 1 base, with 9 bases left between them.

This chain connects TRBV2 to TRBJ1-6; D not certain. With 11 bases removed from V and 0 bases from J, the gap between germline ends came to 11 bases. CDR1 is SNHLY, CDR2 FYNNEI, per germline. The CDR3 sequence is 14 residues long. As DNA, the CDR3 is TGTGCCTCCAGGATTAGCTCCTATAATTCACCCCTCCACTTT. This translates into CASRISSYNSPLHF.

The chain uses TRBV7-3 and TRBJ1-4; no firm D call. Germline CDR1 is SGHTA and CDR2 is FQGTGA. Trimming pared 5 bases from V and 7 bases from J, leaving 17 bases between. The CDR3 covers 15 residues. CDR3 in amino acids: CASSPGVKRGEKLFF. CDR3 in DNA: TGTGCCAGCAGCCCTGGCGTAAAGAGAGGTGAAAAACTGTTTTTT.

The CDR3 spells CAISGHTGRTEAFF. CDR3 nucleotide sequence: TGTGCCATCAGTGGTCACACAGGGAGGACTGAAGCTTTCTTT. The V gene is TRBV7-3, the J gene TRBJ1-1, with D possibly matching TRBD1 (6 bases). The CDR3 has 14 residues. The V and J ends lost 10 bases and 5 bases respectively, with 20 bases between them. Germline CDR1 SGHTA, CDR2 FQGTGA.

The rearrangement uses TRBV10-3 and TRBJ1-2, with D perhaps TRBD1 (6 bases). Looked up from germline, CDR1 is ENHRY and CDR2 is SYGVKD. This CDR3 is built from 14 residues. V lost 6 bases and J lost 2, with 13 bases in between. The CDR3 DNA follows: TGTGCCATCAGCCTCGTCAGGGGAAACTATGGCTACACCTTC. Residues: CAISLVRGNYGYTF.

This clonotype came up once. An end of the junction differs from the germline gene, which may be a read error. This chain connects TRBV29-1 to TRBJ1-2, with TRBD1 matching over 9 bases. CDR3 size: 15 residues. The germline CDR1 and CDR2 sequences are SQVTM and ANQGSEA. CDR3 residues: CSVDGGQGFNYSYTF. The CDR3 nucleotides are TGCAGCGTTGATGGAGGACAGGGGTTCAACTATAGCTACACCTTC.

CDR3 sequence: CASSLQGGTIYEQYF. CDR3 coding DNA: TGTGCCAGCAGCTTACAGGGGGGAACAATCTACGAGCAGTACTTC. J is TRBJ2-7 and V is TRBV11-1, with D possibly TRBD1 on 7 matching bases. The CDR3 contains 15 residues. Germline-derived CDR1 and CDR2 are SGHAT and FQDESV (reference sequence). Trimming removed 2 bases from V and 3 bases from J, with 14 bases in between.

This clonotype was counted between two and nine times. The gene calls are TRBV2 and TRBJ1-2, with TRBD1 matching over 7 bases. Per the germline V gene, CDR1 is SNHLY and CDR2 is FYNNEI. The ends lost 6 bases at V and 7 bases at J; junction bases unmatched: 8. This CDR3 is 13 amino acids long. CDR3 sequence: CASRGDSLSGYTF. The CDR3 DNA reads as TGTGCCAGCAGAGGGGACAGCCTTAGTGGCTACACCTTC.

This chain connects TRBV20-1 to TRBJ1-3; tentative D call: TRBD1 (6 bases). This CDR3 spans 14 amino acids. Trimming pared 1 base from V and 4 bases from J, leaving 11 bases between. CDR1 DFQATT and CDR2 SNEGSKA come from the germline V gene (reference sequence). The CDR3 nucleotides read TGCAGTGCTAGAGTTTCGGACAGAGGAAACACCATATATTTT. This codes for CSARVSDRGNTIYF.

The chain employs TRBV21-1 and TRBJ1-1; TRBD1 is the table's D call, not checked against the DNA. TRBV21-1 is shown as a pseudogene. This CDR3 region has 16 residues. The CDR3 coding sequence is TGTGCCAGCAGAAACCGTCGACAGAAAGTTAGCACTGAAGCTTTCTTT. Its translation: CASRNRRQKVSTEAFF.

This clonotype was seen a few times. V is TRBV24-1 and J is TRBJ2-5; tentative D call: TRBD2 (5 bases). The germline gives CDR1 KGHDR, CDR2 SFDVKD. This CDR3 region has 13 residues. The V and J ends lost 4 bases and 4 bases respectively, with 9 bases between them. The CDR3 region is CATSDPAGETQYF. In nucleotides, the CDR3 is TGTGCCACCAGTGACCCCGCGGGAGAGACCCAGTACTTC.

The CDR3 sequence is CASSRGQGPPPNEQYF. The CDR3 nucleotides read TGTGCCAGCAGCCGTGGACAGGGGCCACCTCCTAACGAGCAGTACTTC. V gene TRBV9 combines with J gene TRBJ2-7, with 9 positions matching TRBD1. The CDR3 sequence is 16 residues long. Germline trimming cut 4 bases from V and 5 bases from J; bases unmatched to any gene: 13. Germline lookup yields CDR1 SGDLS and CDR2 YYNGEE.

The J gene is TRBJ1-1, the V gene TRBV10-3, with D possibly TRBD1 on 6 matching bases. The CDR3 sequence is 14 residues long. The germline gives CDR1 ENHRY, CDR2 SYGVKD. The ends were cut back, 3 bases at V and 1 base at J, with 9 bases in the middle. CDR3 sequence: CAISEGTRNTEAFF. DNA of the CDR3: TGTGCCATCAGTGAAGGGACACGGAACACTGAAGCTTTCTTT.

Comments on this clonotype: A much more abundant neighbour one base away suggests this may be a read error. The chain combines TRBV12-3 or TRBV12-4 with TRBJ2-5, with D maybe TRBD1 (6 bases). The CDR3 loop spans 14 amino acids. CDR3 residues: CASSVQGRQEAQYF. The CDR3, as DNA: TGTGCCAGCAGTGTACAGGGTCGACAAGAGGCCCAGTACTTC.

About this clonotype itself: With a much larger clone just one base away, this may be a read error. The rearrangement links TRBV7-9 to TRBJ2-7; D is possibly TRBD2 (5 bases). Per germline, CDR1 SEHNR and CDR2 FQNEAQ (reference sequence). The CDR3 is made up of 14 amino acids. CDR3 loop: CACSLVSDSYEQYF. In DNA form, the CDR3 reads TGTGCCTGCAGCTTAGTTAGCGACTCCTACGAGCAGTACTTC.

This CDR3 is CASSLYWGTNSYEQYF. In nucleotides, the CDR3 is TGTGCCAGCAGTTTATATTGGGGCACAAACTCCTACGAGCAGTACTTC. The chain uses TRBV7-2 and TRBJ2-7; D perhaps matches TRBD1 (5 bases). This CDR3 is 16 amino acids long. The germline gives CDR1 SGHTA, CDR2 FQGNSA. Between the trimmed V and J ends, which lost 6 bases and 0 bases, there was a span of 18 bases.

This clonotype was seen many times. V and J are TRBV10-3 and TRBJ1-2; TRBD1 matches at 8 bases. Trimming cost V 4 bases and J 4 bases; bases outside gene matches: 8. Germline V gives CDR1 ENHRY, CDR2 SYGVKD. CDR3 length equals 15 residues. The CDR3 loop reads CAISGTAGGLYGYTF. The CDR3 nucleotides are TGTGCCATCAGTGGAACGGCAGGGGGCCTCTATGGCTACACCTTC.

The rearrangement joins TRBV29-1 to TRBJ2-5; D is possibly TRBD2 (5 bases). V dropped 4 bases and J dropped 3 bases, with 9 bases sitting between them. Looked up from germline, CDR1 is SQVTM and CDR2 is ANQGSEA. The CDR3 length is 12 residues. CDR3 in DNA: TGCAGCGTTGTACACGGGAAAGAGACCCAGTACTTC. It is translated as CSVVHGKETQYF.

The chain couples TRBV10-3 to TRBJ1-1; 7 bases align to TRBD1. The V gene's germline CDR1 is ENHRY and CDR2 SYGVKD. Losses at the gene ends were 5 bases for V and 6 bases for J; bases not matched to a gene: 6. The CDR3 covers 13 residues. CDR3 DNA sequence: TGTGCCATCAGTTCACAGGGGAGGGCTGAAGCTTTCTTT. It is translated as CAISSQGRAEAFF.

The V gene is TRBV10-3, the J gene TRBJ2-7; the D is unclear. CDR1 is ENHRY and CDR2 is SYGVKD in the germline V gene. The CDR3 has 14 amino acids. Trimming left V 3 bases short and J 0 bases short, with 9 bases between. CDR3 in DNA: TGTGCCATCAGTGACCGCGCTTTCTCCTACGAGCAGTACTTC. Translation gives CAISDRAFSYEQYF.